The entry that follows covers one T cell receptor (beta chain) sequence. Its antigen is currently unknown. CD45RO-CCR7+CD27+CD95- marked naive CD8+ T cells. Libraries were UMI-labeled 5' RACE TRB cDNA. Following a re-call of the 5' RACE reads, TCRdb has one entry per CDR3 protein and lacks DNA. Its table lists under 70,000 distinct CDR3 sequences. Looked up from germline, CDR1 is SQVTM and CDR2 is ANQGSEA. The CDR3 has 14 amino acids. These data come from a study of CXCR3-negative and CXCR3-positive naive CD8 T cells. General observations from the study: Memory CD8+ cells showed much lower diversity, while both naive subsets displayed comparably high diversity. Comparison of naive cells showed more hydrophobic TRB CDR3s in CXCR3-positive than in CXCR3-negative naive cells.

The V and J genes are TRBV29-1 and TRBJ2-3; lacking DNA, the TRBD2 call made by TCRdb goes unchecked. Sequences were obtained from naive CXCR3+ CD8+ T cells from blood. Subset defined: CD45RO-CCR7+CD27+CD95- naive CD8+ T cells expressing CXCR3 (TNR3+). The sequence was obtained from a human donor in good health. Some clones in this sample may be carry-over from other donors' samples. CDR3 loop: CSVDGEGSTDTQYF.